The source of this T cell receptor beta chain is a study of spatial heterogeneity in lung cancer. Study results and caveats: More often at tumor resection than at routine follow-up, ubiquitous expanded tumor TCRs were detected in the blood.

Regarding time point: sample taken at primary tumor resection. Whole RNA was taken from tumor, nontumor lung or frozen PBMC; it was then sequenced unsorted. The donors were 72 patients with non-small cell lung cancer that was early-stage and untreated. From the 5' RACE reads, TCRdb called clonotypes with MiXCR, one entry per CDR3 protein. Of some 11,000 distinct CDR3 sequences in the sample, less than 25% were seen once. With 5 bases clipped from V and 6 bases from J, the junction kept 6 bases outside the gene matches. The CDR3 is 15 amino acids. The germline gives CDR1 SGHTA, CDR2 FQGNSA. This clonotype has only a few counts. Its target is unknown.

This receptor was identified in a female donor with early-stage non-small cell lung cancer. The sequencing used PBMCs, collected at surgery. The chain employs TRBV7-2 and TRBJ2-7, with TRBD2 matching over 14 bases. The CDR3 coding sequence is TGTGCCAGCAGCCTAAGACTAGCGGGAGGGGTCGAGCAGTACTTC. It codes for CASSLRLAGGVEQYF. The full variable domain, rest sourced from reference TRBV7-2 and TRBJ2-7, is GAGVSQSPSNKVTEKGKDVELRCDPISGHTALYWYRQSLGQGLEFLIYFQGNSAPDKSGLPSDRFSAERTGGSVSTLTIQRTQQEDSAVYLCASSLRLAGGVEQYFGPGTRLTVT.